Presented here are 17 T cell receptor beta chains from one specimen sequenced in a study of blood T cell repertoires in COVID-19. Measured with immunoSEQ multiplex PCR; TCRdb has only the in-frame clones, and not every one. Found here are about 280,000 clones, roughly 87% of them singletons; the top ten hold almost 9.5%. The sample was peripheral blood. These receptors came from a man younger than 35 with active or convalescent COVID-19.

The chain combines TRBV29-1 with TRBJ1-1, with a tentative D call TRBD1 (5 bases). The germline CDR1 and CDR2 sequences are SQVTM and ANQGSEA. The CDR3 totals 13 residues. V lost 2 bases and J 4 bases, leaving 11 bases between the germline ends. This CDR3 is CSVEPGSGTEAFF. CDR3 bases: TGCAGCGTTGAACCAGGGTCGGGCACTGAAGCTTTCTTT.

This chain uses TRBV10-3 with TRBJ2-7; D remains ambiguous. V shed 2 bases and J shed 5 bases, with 10 bases lying between them. The CDR3 is made up of 13 amino acids. Germline-derived CDR1 and CDR2 are ENHRY and SYGVKD. DNA of the CDR3: TGTGCCATCAGTGAGGTAACATCCCACGAGCAGTACTTC. Amino acids: CAISEVTSHEQYF.

The rearrangement links TRBV3-1 (or the pseudogene TRBV3-2) to TRBJ1-5; the D is unclear. The CDR3 spans 16 residues. The germline V gene has CDR1 LGHDT and CDR2 YNNKEL (reference sequence). V was pared by 1 base and J by 0 bases, with 10 bases between. The CDR3 nucleotides read TGTGCCAGCAGCCAAGGAAGAGATTATAGCAATCAGCCCCAGCATTTT. This translates into CASSQGRDYSNQPQHF.

V gene TRBV7-9 combines with J gene TRBJ1-4; D ambiguous. The CDR3 covers 16 residues. Trimming stripped 5 bases from V and 3 bases from J, with 16 bases between. Germline CDR1 SEHNR, CDR2 FQNEAQ (reference sequence). The CDR3 DNA follows: TGTGCCAGCAGCACGGGGTTGGACCGACCTAATGAAAAACTGTTTTTT. Its protein product is CASSTGLDRPNEKLFF.

The chain has TRBV4-3 and TRBJ2-2, with D perhaps TRBD1 (6 bases). Germline V gene data show CDR1 as LGHNA and CDR2 as YSLEER. Trimming took 3 bases from V and 3 from J, leaving 14 bases between them. This CDR3 comprises 16 residues. CDR3 sequence: CASSQDSSSYTGELFF. The DNA of the CDR3 is TGCGCCAGCAGCCAGGACAGTTCCAGCTACACCGGGGAGCTGTTTTTT.

J is TRBJ1-3 and V is TRBV9; 7 bases are a match to TRBD1. The J segment lost 8 bases and the V segment lost 4 bases, leaving 12 bases of the junction unmatched. The CDR3 is made up of 15 amino acids. Per the germline V gene, CDR1 is SGDLS and CDR2 is YYNGEE. The CDR3 DNA follows: TGTGCCAGCAGCCCCCGACAGGGTAAAGCGGACACCATATATTTT. Translated: CASSPRQGKADTIYF.

The genes are TRBV7-6 and TRBJ2-5; the match to TRBD2 covers 8 bases. V shed 5 bases and J 4 bases; nucleotides not matched to a gene: 9. Germline V CDR1 and CDR2: SGHVS, FNYEAQ. This CDR3 is 15 amino acids long. In DNA, the CDR3 is TGTGCCAGCAGCCTTGGGGCGGGGGGTACAGAGACCCAGTACTTC. Encoded protein: CASSLGAGGTETQYF.

The chain is built from TRBV4-1 and TRBJ1-2; D ambiguous. The CDR3 contains 15 residues. CDR1 and CDR2 (germline): MGHRA, YSYEKL. Trimming cost V 0 bases and J 0 bases, with 8 bases left between them. CDR3 coding DNA: TGCGCCAGCAGCCAAGATTGGGCAGCTAACTATGGCTACACCTTC. Its translation is CASSQDWAANYGYTF.

The chain links TRBV9 to TRBJ2-5; 7 bases match TRBD1. The V and J ends lost 2 bases and 5 bases, in that order; junction bases with no gene match: 9. In germline, CDR1 is SGDLS, CDR2 YYNGEE. This CDR3 spans 15 amino acids. As DNA, the CDR3 is TGTGCCAGCAGCGTCCGGGACAGAAGTCGGGAGACCCAGTACTTC. Amino acid sequence: CASSVRDRSRETQYF.

This clone was picked up one time. CDR3 loop: CASSSGAYGYTF. In DNA, the CDR3 is TGTGCCAGCAGCTCAGGGGCCTATGGCTACACCTTC. This chain links TRBV7-9 with TRBJ1-2; D is perhaps TRBD1 (6 bases). The V end lost 4 bases, the J end lost 4 bases, and 7 bases lay between the germline ends. The germline CDR1 and CDR2 sequences are SEHNR and FQNEAQ (reference sequence). This CDR3 has 12 amino acids.

This chain uses TRBV9 with TRBJ1-5; 8 nucleotides agree with TRBD1. With V trimmed by 0 bases and J by 2 bases, 1 base remained unmatched. CDR1 is SGDLS, CDR2 YYNGEE, per germline. The CDR3 is made up of 15 amino acids. The CDR3 sequence is CASSVGGQGNQPQHF. The CDR3 DNA is TGTGCCAGCAGCGTAGGGGGACAGGGCAATCAGCCCCAGCATTTT.

The genes are TRBV7-8 and TRBJ2-2, with 9 bases lining up with TRBD2. The CDR3 consists of 14 residues. The V and J ends lost 5 bases and 4 bases, in that order; junction bases with no gene match: 2. Germline CDR1 is SGHVS and CDR2 is FQNEAQ. The CDR3, as DNA: TGTGCCAGCAGCCGACTAGCGGTCACCGGGGAGCTGTTTTTT. This translates into CASSRLAVTGELFF.

The gene calls are TRBV11-2 and TRBJ2-1, with unresolved D. The V gene's germline CDR1 is SGHAT and CDR2 FQNNGV. Trimming removed 3 bases from V and 0 bases from J, with 6 bases in between. CDR3 length: 14 residues. The CDR3 loop is CASSFGISYNEQFF. CDR3 nucleotides: TGTGCCAGCAGCTTCGGTATCTCCTACAATGAGCAGTTCTTC. The full variable domain, completed using reference TRBV11-2 and TRBJ2-1, is EAGVAQSPRYKIIEKRQSVAFWCNPISGHATLYWYQQILGQGPKLLIQFQNNGVVDDSQLPKDRFSAERLKGVDSTLKIQPAKLEDSAVYLCASSFGISYNEQFFGPGTRLTVL.

This chain connects TRBV27 to TRBJ2-7, with 7 bases identical to TRBD1. From germline, CDR1 is MNHEY and CDR2 SMNVEV (reference sequence). The junction had 8 bases not matched to a gene; V was cut back by 6 bases and J by 0 bases. The CDR3 runs 15 residues. CDR3 sequence: CASSRLGQLSYEQYF. The CDR3 DNA is TGTGCCAGCAGCCGCCTGGGACAGCTCTCCTACGAGCAGTACTTC.

The rearrangement links TRBV18 to TRBJ2-7, with 8 bases lining up with TRBD1. This CDR3 has 14 residues. V dropped 10 bases and J dropped 5; count of bases not matched to a gene: 13. Per the germline V gene, CDR1 is KGHSH and CDR2 is LQKENI. The CDR3 DNA follows: TGTGCCACACAACCGGGACAGGTGTTCAACGAGCAGTACTTC. Translating it yields CATQPGQVFNEQYF.

This chain joins TRBV5-1 and TRBJ2-7; 9 bases fit TRBD2. V gave up 0 bases and J gave up 4 bases; unmatched junction bases: 5. The CDR3 is 15 residues long. Germline V gene data show CDR1 as SGHRS and CDR2 as YFSETQ. CDR3 bases: TGCGCCAGCAGCTTGGAAGCGGGGGGAAAGTACGAGCAGTACTTC. Encoded protein: CASSLEAGGKYEQYF. The entire variable domain, with the rest obtained from reference TRBV5-1 and TRBJ2-7, is as follows: KAGVTQTPRYLIKTRGQQVTLSCSPISGHRSVSWYQQTPGQGLQFLFEYFSETQRNKGNFPGRFSGRQFSNSRSEMNVSTLELGDSALYLCASSLEAGGKYEQYFGPGTRLTVT.

V usage is TRBV6-5 and J usage is TRBJ1-6; TRBD1 matches at 7 bases. The CDR3 loop spans 14 amino acids. The junction had 9 bases not matched to a gene; V was cut back by 6 bases and J by 10 bases. Germline V gene sequence: CDR1 MNHEY, CDR2 SVGAGI. The CDR3 loop is CASSFTGVESPLHF. DNA for the CDR3: TGTGCCAGCAGCTTTACAGGGGTAGAATCACCCCTCCACTTT.